This TCR beta chain was retrieved from a study of patients and donors after allogeneic stem cell transplantation. The sample holds a few counts of this clonotype. TCRdb reprocessed the RT-PCR reads with MiXCR, giving one entry per CDR3 protein. The data show 10,000 to 13,000 distinct CDR3 sequences, approximately 22% seen once. CDR3 length: 16 amino acids. With V trimmed by 5 bases and J by 8 bases, 15 bases remained unmatched. Material: blood, either unsorted or a sorted T cell fraction (not recorded which). The source is a human donor who was either an allogeneic HSCT recipient or a stem cell or donor lymphocyte infusion donor (not recorded which). It is not recorded whose cells these are; they may come from a transplant donor. V gene TRBV12-3 or TRBV12-4 combines with J gene TRBJ2-1, with 7 bases that match TRBD2. CDR3 loop: CASSPYNLGLGDEQFF. For the CDR3, the DNA is TGTGCCAGCAGTCCCTATAACCTTGGACTAGGGGATGAGCAGTTCTTC.